The clone carrying this T cell receptor beta chain was seen more than once but under ten times. The target antigen is unknown. This sample is drawn from a study of early T cells in non-severe SARS-CoV-2 infection. Looking at the study overall: The sequenced material was bulk RNA from unsorted whole blood, and its chains were unpaired.

One entry per CDR3 protein, called by TCRdb with MiXCR from the 5' RACE reads. The top ten clones hold approximately 4% of a sample with approximately 75,000 distinct CDR3 sequences, roughly 15% of them seen once. Study-level findings and limits: VDJdb matching, biased toward anti-spike CD8 responses, missed private and CD4 specificities.

The CDR3 covers 16 residues. V was clipped by 2 bases and J by 2 bases, with 11 bases between them. Germline V CDR1 and CDR2: SGHRS, YFSETQ. This TCR derives from an adult who was a healthcare worker with PCR-confirmed SARS-CoV-2 infection or an uninfected control (not recorded which). The V and J genes are TRBV5-1 and TRBJ2-6, with a weak D call TRBD1 (6 bases). The source material was whole blood, sampled at baseline. CDR3 in amino acids: CASSLTGSPGANVLTF. CDR3 DNA sequence: TGCGCCAGCAGCTTAACAGGGTCTCCTGGGGCCAACGTCCTGACTTTC.